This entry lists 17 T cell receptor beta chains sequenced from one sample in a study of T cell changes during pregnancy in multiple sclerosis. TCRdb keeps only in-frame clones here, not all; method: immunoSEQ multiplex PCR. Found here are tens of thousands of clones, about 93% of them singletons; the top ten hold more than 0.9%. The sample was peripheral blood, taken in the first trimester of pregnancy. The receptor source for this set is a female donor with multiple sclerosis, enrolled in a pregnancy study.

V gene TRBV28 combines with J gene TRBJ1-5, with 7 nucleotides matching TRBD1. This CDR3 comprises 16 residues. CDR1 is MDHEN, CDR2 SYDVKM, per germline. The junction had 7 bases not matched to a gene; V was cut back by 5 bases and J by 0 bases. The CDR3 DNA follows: TGTGCCAGCAGTCCCGGAGGGACAGTTAGCAATCAGCCCCAGCATTTT. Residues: CASSPGGTVSNQPQHF.

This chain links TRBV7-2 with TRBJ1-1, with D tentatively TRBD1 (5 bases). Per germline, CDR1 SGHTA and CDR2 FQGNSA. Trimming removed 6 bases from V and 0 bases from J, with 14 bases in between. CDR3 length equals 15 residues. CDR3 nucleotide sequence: TGTGCCAGCAGTGATTTCGACAGCATGAACACTGAAGCTTTCTTT. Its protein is CASSDFDSMNTEAFF.

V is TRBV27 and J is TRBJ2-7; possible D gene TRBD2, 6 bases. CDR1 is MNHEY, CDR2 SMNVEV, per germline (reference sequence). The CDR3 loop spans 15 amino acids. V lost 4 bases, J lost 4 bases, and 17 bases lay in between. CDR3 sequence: CASSSLARSWYEQYF. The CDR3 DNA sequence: TGTGCCAGCAGTTCACTAGCAAGGTCGTGGTACGAGCAGTACTTC.

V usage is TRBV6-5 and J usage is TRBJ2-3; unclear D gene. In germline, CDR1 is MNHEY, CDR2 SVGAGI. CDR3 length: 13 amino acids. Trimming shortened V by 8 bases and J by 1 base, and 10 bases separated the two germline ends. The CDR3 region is CASGSAGTDTQYF. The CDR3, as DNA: TGTGCCAGCGGCAGTGCGGGCACAGATACGCAGTATTTT.

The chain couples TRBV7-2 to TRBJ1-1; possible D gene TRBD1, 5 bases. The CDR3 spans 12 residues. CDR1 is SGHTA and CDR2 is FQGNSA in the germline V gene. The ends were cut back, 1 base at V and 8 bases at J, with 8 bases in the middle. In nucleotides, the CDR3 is TGTGCCAGCAGCTTAGGGCCAGGGGAAGCTTTCTTT. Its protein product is CASSLGPGEAFF.

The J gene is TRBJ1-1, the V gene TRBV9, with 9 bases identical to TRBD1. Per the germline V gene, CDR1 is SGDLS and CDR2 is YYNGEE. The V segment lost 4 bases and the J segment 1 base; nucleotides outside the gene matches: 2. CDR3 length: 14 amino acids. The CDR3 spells CASSPGQGNTEAFF. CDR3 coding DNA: TGTGCCAGCAGCCCGGGACAGGGGAACACTGAAGCTTTCTTT. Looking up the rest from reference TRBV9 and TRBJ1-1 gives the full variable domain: DSGVTQTPKHLITATGQRVTLRCSPRSGDLSVYWYQQSLDQGLQFLIQYYNGEERAKGNILERFSAQQFPDLHSELNLSSLELGDSALYFCASSPGQGNTEAFFGQGTRLTVV.

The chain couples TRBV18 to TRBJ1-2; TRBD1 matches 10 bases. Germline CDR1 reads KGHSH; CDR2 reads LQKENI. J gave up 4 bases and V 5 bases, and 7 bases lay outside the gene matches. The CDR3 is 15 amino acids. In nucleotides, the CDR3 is TGTGCCAGCTCAAGGACAGGGGGGGTGAGCTATGGCTACACCTTC. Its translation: CASSRTGGVSYGYTF.

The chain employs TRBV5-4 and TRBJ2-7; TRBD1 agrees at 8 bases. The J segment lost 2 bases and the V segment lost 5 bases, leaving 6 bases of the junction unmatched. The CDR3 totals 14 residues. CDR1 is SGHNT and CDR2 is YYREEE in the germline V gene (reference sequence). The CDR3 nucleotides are TGTGCCAGCAGACGGACAGGGTCGGCCTACGAGCAGTACTTC. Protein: CASRRTGSAYEQYF.

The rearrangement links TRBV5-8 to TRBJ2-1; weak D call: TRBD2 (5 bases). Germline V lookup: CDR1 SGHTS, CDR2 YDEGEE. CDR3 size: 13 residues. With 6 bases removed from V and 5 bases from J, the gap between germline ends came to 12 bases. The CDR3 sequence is CASKFRDDNEQFF. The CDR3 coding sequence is TGTGCCAGCAAATTCCGGGATGACAATGAGCAGTTCTTC.

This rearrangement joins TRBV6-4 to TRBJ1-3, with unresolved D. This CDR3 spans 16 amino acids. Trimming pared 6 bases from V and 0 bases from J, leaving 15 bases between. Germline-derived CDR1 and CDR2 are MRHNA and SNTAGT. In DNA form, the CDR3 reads TGTGCCAGCAGCACAATTAGGGAGAACTCTGGAAACACCATATATTTT. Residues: CASSTIRENSGNTIYF.

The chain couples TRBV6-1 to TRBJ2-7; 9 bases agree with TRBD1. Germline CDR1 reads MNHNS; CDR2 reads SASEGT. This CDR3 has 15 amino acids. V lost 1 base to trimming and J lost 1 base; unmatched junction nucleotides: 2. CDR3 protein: CASSEVGTGSYEQYF. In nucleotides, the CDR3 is TGTGCCAGCAGTGAAGTGGGGACAGGGTCCTACGAGCAGTACTTC.

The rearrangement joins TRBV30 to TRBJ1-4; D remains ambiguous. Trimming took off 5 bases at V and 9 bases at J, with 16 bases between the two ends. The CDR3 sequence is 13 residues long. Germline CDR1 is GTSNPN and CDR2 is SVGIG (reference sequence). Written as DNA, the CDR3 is TGTGCCTGGGCGCGGGCAGCCTCTCAAAAACTGTTTTTT. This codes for CAWARAASQKLFF.

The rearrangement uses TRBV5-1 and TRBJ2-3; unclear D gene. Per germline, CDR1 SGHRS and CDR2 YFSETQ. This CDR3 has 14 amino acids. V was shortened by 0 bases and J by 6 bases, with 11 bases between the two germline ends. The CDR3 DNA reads TGCGCCAGCAGCTTGGGCGGCCCGGAGGATACGCAGTATTTT. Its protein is CASSLGGPEDTQYF. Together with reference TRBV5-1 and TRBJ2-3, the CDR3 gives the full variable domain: KAGVTQTPRYLIKTRGQQVTLSCSPISGHRSVSWYQQTPGQGLQFLFEYFSETQRNKGNFPGRFSGRQFSNSRSEMNVSTLELGDSALYLCASSLGGPEDTQYFGPGTRLTVL.

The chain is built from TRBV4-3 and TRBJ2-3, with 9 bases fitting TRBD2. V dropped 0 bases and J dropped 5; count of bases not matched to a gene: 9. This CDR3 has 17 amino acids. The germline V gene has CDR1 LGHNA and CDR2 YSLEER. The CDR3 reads CASSQDGGLAGLDTQYF. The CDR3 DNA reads TGCGCCAGCAGCCAAGATGGGGGGCTAGCGGGGTTAGATACGCAGTATTTT.

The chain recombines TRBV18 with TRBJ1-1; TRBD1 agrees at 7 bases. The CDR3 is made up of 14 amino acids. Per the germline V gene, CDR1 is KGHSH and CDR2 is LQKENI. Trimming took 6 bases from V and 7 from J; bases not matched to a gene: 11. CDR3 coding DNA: TGTGCCAGCTCGCCTATCCGGGACAGCGTTGAAGCTTTCTTT. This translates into CASSPIRDSVEAFF.

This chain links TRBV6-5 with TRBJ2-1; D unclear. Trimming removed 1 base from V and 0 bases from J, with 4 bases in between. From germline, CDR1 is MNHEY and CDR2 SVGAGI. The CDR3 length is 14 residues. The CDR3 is CASSYLSSYNEQFF. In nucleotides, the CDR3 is TGTGCCAGCAGTTACTTGAGCTCCTACAATGAGCAGTTCTTC.

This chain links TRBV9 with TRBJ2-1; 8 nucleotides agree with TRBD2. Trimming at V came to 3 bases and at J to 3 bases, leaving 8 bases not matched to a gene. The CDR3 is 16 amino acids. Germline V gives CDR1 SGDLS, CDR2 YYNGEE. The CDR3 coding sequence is TGTGCCAGCAGCGCGACTCTAGCGGGCGACTACAATGAGCAGTTCTTC. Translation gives CASSATLAGDYNEQFF.